These T cell receptor beta chains were read from a single sample in a study of STAT5B mutations in CD4+ large granular lymphocyte leukemia. Some clones are missing from TCRdb's copy, which holds only in-frame ones; the method was immunoSEQ multiplex PCR. The top ten clones hold roughly 2.5% of a sample with 45,000 or so clones, 80% to 90% of them seen once. Sequencing used CD4+ T cells from blood buffy coats. The receptors come from a human donor in good health. The CDR3 runs from the conserved cysteine through the conserved F or W. The order of the fields is J gene, D gene, clone size, V gene, CDR3 length, CDR3 DNA, CDR3 protein. A D gene is named only where the DNA matches it firmly. Some rows have no size entry. The others give once, few or many, or a class for an expanded clone.

j_call: TRBJ2-3
d_call: TRBD1
clone_size: .
v_call: TRBV7-9
cdr3_length: 15
cdr3_nt: TGTGCCCTTGGCCGGGGACAGCCTTTCACAGATACGCAGTATTTT
cdr3_aa: CALGRGQPFTDTQYF

j_call: TRBJ1-2
d_call: .
clone_size: once
v_call: TRBV7-8
cdr3_length: 13
cdr3_nt: TGTGCCAGTGCCCAGGGCCCAGTCTATGGCTACACCTTC
cdr3_aa: CASAQGPVYGYTF

j_call: TRBJ2-5
d_call: TRBD1
clone_size: .
v_call: TRBV2
cdr3_length: 14
cdr3_nt: TGTGCCAGCAGTTCAGGGGGCGCCGCCCAGACCCAGTACTTC
cdr3_aa: CASSSGGAAQTQYF

j_call: TRBJ2-3
d_call: .
clone_size: .
v_call: TRBV14
cdr3_length: 14
cdr3_nt: TGTGCCAGCAGTTACGAGATCTCCACAGATACGCAGTATTTT
cdr3_aa: CASSYEISTDTQYF

j_call: TRBJ2-7
d_call: .
clone_size: .
v_call: TRBV9
cdr3_length: 15
cdr3_nt: TGTGCCAGCAGCGTAAACTGGGCCACTCACTACGAGCAGTACTTC
cdr3_aa: CASSVNWATHYEQYF

j_call: TRBJ1-4
d_call: .
clone_size: .
v_call: TRBV2
cdr3_length: 14
cdr3_nt: TGTGCCAGCAGGAGGGACCCCGGGGGTGAAAAACTGTTTTTT
cdr3_aa: CASRRDPGGEKLFF

j_call: TRBJ2-3
d_call: TRBD2
clone_size: .
v_call: TRBV7-2
cdr3_length: 16
cdr3_nt: TGTGCCAGCAGCTTAGTGCCGGGAGGGCCCCCAGATACGCAGTATTTT
cdr3_aa: CASSLVPGGPPDTQYF

j_call: TRBJ2-3
d_call: TRBD2
clone_size: .
v_call: TRBV7-3
cdr3_length: 15
cdr3_nt: TGTGCCAGCAGCTTAGCGTCTAGCGGGATGGATACGCAGTATTTT
cdr3_aa: CASSLASSGMDTQYF

j_call: TRBJ1-1
d_call: .
clone_size: .
v_call: TRBV6-5
cdr3_length: 13
cdr3_nt: TGTGCCAGCAAAGGAGGTATGAACACTGAAGCTTTCTTT
cdr3_aa: CASKGGMNTEAFF

j_call: TRBJ2-6
d_call: .
clone_size: .
v_call: TRBV5-1
cdr3_length: 16
cdr3_nt: TGCGCCAGCAGCTCAACAGCGAGCTCTGGGGCCAACGTCCTGACTTTC
cdr3_aa: CASSSTASSGANVLTF

j_call: TRBJ1-5
d_call: .
clone_size: .
v_call: TRBV6-5
cdr3_length: 13
cdr3_nt: TGTGCCAGCAGTTACTCGGTCTTGCAGCCCCAGCATTTT
cdr3_aa: CASSYSVLQPQHF

j_call: TRBJ2-7
d_call: .
clone_size: few
v_call: TRBV7-9
cdr3_length: 12
cdr3_nt: TGTGCCAGCAGCTTAGGGACCTACGAGCAGTACTTC
cdr3_aa: CASSLGTYEQYF

j_call: TRBJ2-3
d_call: TRBD1
clone_size: .
v_call: TRBV6-5
cdr3_length: 15
cdr3_nt: TGTGCCAGCAATGTCCGGGACAGGGGACCCTCCCACCAGTATTTT
cdr3_aa: CASNVRDRGPSHQYF

j_call: TRBJ2-5
d_call: .
clone_size: .
v_call: TRBV5-4
cdr3_length: 14
cdr3_nt: TGTGCCAGCAGCTCCTTTGCTGCTCAAGAGACCCAGTACTTC
cdr3_aa: CASSSFAAQETQYF

j_call: TRBJ2-7
d_call: .
clone_size: .
v_call: TRBV6-6
cdr3_length: 16
cdr3_nt: TGTGCCAGCAGTTACTCCAACCCGGGACGTTCCCACGAGCAGTACTTC
cdr3_aa: CASSYSNPGRSHEQYF

j_call: TRBJ2-1
d_call: TRBD2
clone_size: .
v_call: TRBV5-1
cdr3_length: 16
cdr3_nt: TGCGCCAGCAGCCCGACGACTAGCGGGAGTGGATATGAGCAGTTCTTC
cdr3_aa: CASSPTTSGSGYEQFF

j_call: TRBJ1-1
d_call: .
clone_size: .
v_call: TRBV29-1
cdr3_length: 14
cdr3_nt: TGCAGCGTAGTATCAAGGGGTTTGGACACTGAAGCTTTCTTT
cdr3_aa: CSVVSRGLDTEAFF

j_call: TRBJ2-7
d_call: .
clone_size: few
v_call: TRBV10-1
cdr3_length: 13
cdr3_nt: TGCGCCAGCAGTGAGTCGAGTGCGAACGGGCAGTACTTC
cdr3_aa: CASSESSANGQYF

j_call: TRBJ2-1
d_call: TRBD2
clone_size: .
v_call: TRBV9
cdr3_length: 19
cdr3_nt: TGTGCCAGCAGCGTAGGAGGGACTAGCGGTGGACGGGAATACAATGAGCAGTTCTTC
cdr3_aa: CASSVGGTSGGREYNEQFF

j_call: TRBJ2-5
d_call: .
clone_size: .
v_call: TRBV5-5
cdr3_length: 13
cdr3_nt: TGTGCCAGCAGCTTGGCCCGGGAAGAGACCCAGTACTTC
cdr3_aa: CASSLAREETQYF

j_call: TRBJ2-3
d_call: TRBD2
clone_size: .
v_call: TRBV18
cdr3_length: 16
cdr3_nt: TGTGCCAGCTCACCCAGGACTAGCGGGGCCACAGATACGCAGTATTTT
cdr3_aa: CASSPRTSGATDTQYF

j_call: TRBJ2-3
d_call: TRBD2
clone_size: once
v_call: TRBV5-1
cdr3_length: 17
cdr3_nt: TGCGCCAGCAGCCGCCGCGGACTAGCGGGAGCGGAAGATACGCAGTATTTT
cdr3_aa: CASSRRGLAGAEDTQYF

j_call: TRBJ2-5
d_call: TRBD2
clone_size: .
v_call: TRBV2
cdr3_length: 16
cdr3_nt: TGTGCCAGCAGTGAAGGAGTAGCGGGAGGCCAAGAGACCCAGTACTTC
cdr3_aa: CASSEGVAGGQETQYF

j_call: TRBJ2-2
d_call: .
clone_size: .
v_call: TRBV6-6
cdr3_length: 16
cdr3_nt: TGTGCCAGCAGTCCAGGACTAAAATTGAACACCGGGGAGCTGTTTTTT
cdr3_aa: CASSPGLKLNTGELFF

j_call: TRBJ2-5
d_call: .
clone_size: once
v_call: TRBV2
cdr3_length: 14
cdr3_nt: TGTGCCAGCAGCGACATAGGAATGGCCGGGGCCCAGTACTTC
cdr3_aa: CASSDIGMAGAQYF

j_call: TRBJ2-1
d_call: .
clone_size: once
v_call: TRBV7-8
cdr3_length: 16
cdr3_nt: TGTGCCAGCAGCGACCTGGCGCACCTAGGGGGCAATGAGCAGTTCTTC
cdr3_aa: CASSDLAHLGGNEQFF

j_call: TRBJ2-7
d_call: .
clone_size: .
v_call: TRBV6-1
cdr3_length: 11
cdr3_nt: TGTGCCAGCAGTGAGCACCTCGAGCAGTACTTC
cdr3_aa: CASSEHLEQYF

j_call: TRBJ1-4
d_call: .
clone_size: .
v_call: TRBV6-5
cdr3_length: 15
cdr3_nt: TGTGCCAGCAGTTACAACCCAGGGTCTAATGAAAAACTGTTTTTT
cdr3_aa: CASSYNPGSNEKLFF